The 5 T cell receptor beta chains below come from one sample, sequenced in a study of OX40 agonist ivuxolimab in advanced cancers. The method was immunoSEQ multiplex PCR; TCRdb's version includes in-frame clones alone and lacks a portion of them. The top ten clones hold under 35% of a sample with around 15,000 clones, 77% of them seen once. The sample consisted of CD4+ or CD8+ T cells sorted from blood, taken in a trial of the OX40 agonist ivuxolimab. Receptors originate from an adult with an advanced solid tumor such as melanoma, head and neck, liver or kidney cancer.

The rearrangement uses TRBV5-4 and TRBJ1-2; perhaps TRBD1 as D (5 bases). The germline V and J ends were trimmed by 1 base and 2 bases, with 12 bases remaining between them. The V gene's germline CDR1 is SGHNT and CDR2 YYREEE (reference sequence). This CDR3 region has 15 residues. CDR3 loop: CASSLRGRVNYGYTF. CDR3 bases: TGTGCCAGCAGCTTGCGTGGCAGGGTAAACTATGGCTACACCTTC.

The rearrangement joins TRBV27 to TRBJ2-2; TRBD2 matches at 8 bases. This CDR3 comprises 16 residues. V gave up 5 bases and J gave up 1 base; unmatched junction bases: 6. In germline, CDR1 is MNHEY, CDR2 SMNVEV (reference sequence). The CDR3 nucleotides are TGTGCCAGCAGTGGATCTGCGGGAGGGAACACCGGGGAGCTGTTTTTT. Amino acids: CASSGSAGGNTGELFF.

J is TRBJ2-7 and V is TRBV19, with D perhaps TRBD2 (5 bases). With 1 base removed from V and 0 bases from J, the gap between germline ends came to 10 bases. The CDR3 sequence is 15 residues long. Germline V gene data show CDR1 as LNHDA and CDR2 as SQIVND (reference sequence). CDR3: CASSIVPGSSYEQYF. In DNA form, the CDR3 reads TGTGCCAGTAGTATAGTCCCGGGGAGCTCCTACGAGCAGTACTTC. The entire variable domain, with the rest obtained from reference TRBV19 and TRBJ2-7, is as follows: DGGITQSPKYLFRKEGQNVTLSCEQNLNHDAMYWYRQDPGQGLRLIYYSQIVNDFQKGDIAEGYSVSREKKESFPLTVTSAQKNPTAFYLCASSIVPGSSYEQYFGPGTRLTVT.

For the CDR3, the DNA is TGCGCCAGCAGCCAAGGACAGGGGACTTTCAACTATGGCTACACCTTC. Amino acids: CASSQGQGTFNYGYTF. The gene calls are TRBV4-1 and TRBJ1-2; 8 bases match TRBD1. The V and J ends lost 1 base and 2 bases, in that order; junction bases with no gene match: 6. The CDR3 loop spans 16 amino acids. Germline V CDR1 and CDR2: MGHRA, YSYEKL.

The V and J genes are TRBV28 and TRBJ2-3; D is undetermined. CDR3 length: 17 amino acids. Per germline, CDR1 MDHEN and CDR2 SYDVKM. V lost 11 bases and J 4 bases, leaving 28 bases between the germline ends. The CDR3 protein is CAAGSETFTGVPDTQYF. CDR3 in DNA: TGTGCCGCAGGTTCGGAAACTTTCACTGGAGTTCCAGATACGCAGTATTTT.